These T cell receptor beta chains were read from a single sample in a study of T-cell reconstitution after alpha-beta-depleted transplantation in children. TCRdb re-analysed the PCR reads in MiXCR, keeping a single row per CDR3 protein. The data contain hundreds of thousands of distinct CDR3 sequences, roughly a tenth of them singletons. This specimen consisted of PBMCs, obtained before TCRalphabeta/CD19-depleted stem cell transplant. All receptors come from a child aged 2 to 9 with inherited bone marrow failure, due to receive a stem cell transplant. Both conserved end residues are part of each CDR3. A D gene is named only where the DNA matches it firmly. The size entry is marked missing in some rows and otherwise reads once, few, many or a size class.

clone size	D gene	V gene	J gene	CDR3 protein	CDR3 DNA
many	NA	TRBV15	TRBJ2-7	CATSTGTRANYEQYF	TGTGCCACCAGCACCGGGACAAGGGCCAACTACGAGCAGTACTTC
few	NA	TRBV19	TRBJ2-7	CASSIADGAYEQYF	TGTGCCAGTAGTATAGCCGACGGAGCCTACGAGCAGTACTTC
many	TRBD1	TRBV4-3	TRBJ1-2	CASSQEAWTGGYGYTF	TGCGCCAGCAGCCAAGAGGCCTGGACAGGGGGCTATGGCTACACCTTC
NA	TRBD1	TRBV23-1	TRBJ2-7	CASSGVGTGPTYEQYF	TGCGCCAGCAGTGGAGTCGGGACAGGGCCCACCTACGAGCAGTACTTC
many	TRBD2	TRBV30	TRBJ2-3	CSVGLSGAADTQYF	TGTTCGGTTGGATTAAGCGGGGCGGCAGATACGCAGTATTTT
NA	TRBD2	TRBV29-1	TRBJ2-7	CSVGLVGSYEQYF	TGCAGCGTAGGACTAGTCGGCTCCTACGAGCAGTACTTC
many	NA	TRBV10-1	TRBJ2-2	CASKVAGHTGELFF	TGCGCCAGCAAAGTCGCAGGGCACACCGGGGAGCTGTTTTTT
NA	NA	TRBV25-1	TRBJ2-5	CASSKNTGWETQYF	TGTGCCAGCAGTAAGAATACAGGGTGGGAGACCCAGTACTTC
many	TRBD1	TRBV2	TRBJ2-3	CASSTGSSSTDTQYF	TGTGCCAGCTCGACAGGGTCATCTAGCACAGATACGCAGTATTTT
many	NA	TRBV4-3	TRBJ2-1	CASSQLGNTYNEQFF	TGCGCCAGCAGCCAACTCGGGAACACCTACAATGAGCAGTTCTTC
NA	NA	TRBV13	TRBJ1-2	CASSLVGVNYGYTF	TGTGCCAGCAGCTTGGTAGGGGTTAACTATGGCTACACCTTC
NA	TRBD2	TRBV19	TRBJ2-7	CASSIVAGGYEQYF	TGTGCCAGTAGTATCGTAGCGGGAGGATACGAGCAGTACTTC
many	NA	TRBV14	TRBJ2-1	CASSQVGHNEQFF	TGTGCCAGCAGCCAAGTGGGGCACAATGAGCAGTTCTTC
many	NA	TRBV30	TRBJ2-7	CACERLQPYEQYF	TGTGCCTGCGAGCGGCTTCAGCCCTACGAGCAGTACTTC
NA	TRBD1	TRBV20-1	TRBJ1-5	CSARDPRTGRNQPQHF	TGCAGTGCTAGGGATCCCCGGACAGGGAGGAATCAGCCCCAGCATTTT
many	NA	TRBV20-1	TRBJ1-2	CSRRGDGYGYTF	TGCAGTCGACGGGGGGATGGGTATGGCTACACCTTC
many	NA	TRBV29-1	TRBJ1-1	CSVVEGSGNTEAFF	TGCAGCGTCGTTGAGGGTAGTGGGAACACTGAAGCTTTCTTT
many	TRBD1	TRBV27	TRBJ2-3	CASSPGTGGTDTQYF	TGTGCCAGCAGTCCCGGGACAGGGGGCACAGATACGCAGTATTTT
many	NA	TRBV6-5	TRBJ2-3	CASSFHGRTDTQYF	TGTGCCAGCAGTTTTCACGGGAGAACAGATACGCAGTATTTT
NA	NA	TRBV7-2	TRBJ2-7	CASSFRRLGDSYEQYF	TGTGCCAGCAGCTTCCGCCGACTGGGCGACTCCTACGAGCAGTACTTC
few	TRBD1	TRBV5-5	TRBJ2-7	CASSLTGGKGEQYF	TGTGCCAGCAGCTTGACAGGGGGCAAGGGCGAGCAGTACTTC
NA	NA	TRBV12-3/TRBV12-4	TRBJ2-1	CASTHSHRPGNEQFF	TGTGCCAGCACCCACTCCCACCGCCCCGGGAATGAGCAGTTCTTC
many	TRBD2	TRBV7-9	TRBJ2-5	CASSPPYGRKVLETQYF	TGTGCCAGCAGCCCGCCCTACGGGAGGAAGGTGCTTGAGACCCAGTACTTC
many	NA	TRBV7-8	TRBJ2-7	CAVLGTYEQYF	TGTGCCGTCCTTGGAACCTACGAGCAGTACTTC
NA	NA	TRBV7-9	TRBJ2-3	CASSFVGLTDTQYF	TGTGCCAGCAGCTTTGTGGGTCTAACAGATACGCAGTATTTT
many	NA	TRBV6-2/TRBV6-3	TRBJ2-3	CASTGLGTDTQYF	TGTGCCAGCACTGGGTTAGGAACAGATACGCAGTATTTT
many	TRBD1	TRBV27	TRBJ2-7	CASSLDREYEQYF	TGCGCCAGCAGCCTGGACAGGGAGTACGAGCAGTACTTC
many	TRBD1	TRBV29-1	TRBJ2-5	CSGTGGWETQYF	TGCAGCGGGACAGGGGGGTGGGAGACCCAGTACTTC
many	TRBD2	TRBV20-1	TRBJ2-7	CSARDRGFVGLAGHEQYF	TGCAGTGCTAGAGATAGGGGCTTCGTGGGACTAGCGGGCCACGAGCAGTACTTC
many	TRBD1	TRBV4-3	TRBJ1-1	CASSPRTGLIGFF	TGCGCCAGCAGCCCTCGGACAGGGCTAATCGGATTCTTT
many	NA	TRBV10-3	TRBJ2-4	CAISEGGAKNIQYF	TGTGCCATCAGTGAAGGGGGTGCCAAAAACATTCAGTACTTC